Listed below are T cell receptor beta chains from one sample, sequenced in a study of cytomegalovirus exposure and HLA in healthy donors. Libraries were prepared by immunoSEQ multiplex PCR; TCRdb keeps only in-frame clonotypes and omits some of them. This sample has more than 150,000 clones; 65% to 85% occur once, and the top ten carry more than 1.1%. The specimen was PBMCs. Source of these receptors: a girl aged 5 to 17 in good health and CMV-seropositive. The CDR3 runs from the conserved cysteine through the conserved F or W. The D gene is left open where the match is weak. Clone size is stated in some rows and not others, as once, few, many or a class when expanded.

j_gene,d_gene,abundance,v_gene,CDR3nt,CDR3aa
TRBJ2-1,TRBD2,NA,TRBV5-1,TGCGCCAGCAGCTTGGCACGAACTAGCGGGAGGACTGAGCAGTTCTTC,CASSLARTSGRTEQFF
TRBJ1-5,TRBD1,NA,TRBV4-1,TGCGCCAGCAGCCAAGATACCGGGACAGGGGCCCCCAGGCCCCAGCATTTT,CASSQDTGTGAPRPQHF
TRBJ2-7,TRBD1,NA,TRBV19,TGTGCCAGTAGCCCGGGACAGGGGCCCTACGAGCAGTACTTC,CASSPGQGPYEQYF
TRBJ1-2,NA,NA,TRBV11-2,TGTGCCAGCAGCTTTACAGGGCGGAACGGCTACACCTTC,CASSFTGRNGYTF
TRBJ2-7,NA,NA,TRBV6-5,TGTGCCAGCAGTTACTCGGGACTGTACTCCTACGAGCAGTACTTC,CASSYSGLYSYEQYF
TRBJ2-7,TRBD2,NA,TRBV5-8,TGTGCCAGCAGCTTCCTACACGACTCTAGCGGGGCTTACGAGCAGTACTTC,CASSFLHDSSGAYEQYF
TRBJ2-7,TRBD2,NA,TRBV2,TGTGCCGGGACGCCGGGACTAGCGACATACGAGCAGTACTTC,CAGTPGLATYEQYF
TRBJ2-5,TRBD1,once,TRBV4-2,TGTGCCAGCAGCCGAGAAACAGGGGGTCGAGAGACCCAGTACTTC,CASSRETGGRETQYF
TRBJ2-2,NA,NA,TRBV2,TGTGCCAGCACTTTTCAGACCCCGGGGGGGGAGCTGTTTTTT,CASTFQTPGGELFF
TRBJ2-7,TRBD2,NA,TRBV29-1,TGCAGCGCTGGACTAGCGGGAGCCCCCGAGCAGTACTTC,CSAGLAGAPEQYF
TRBJ2-3,NA,NA,TRBV4-2,TGTGCCAGCAGCCAAGACGGTCCTACGGAGCCAGATACGCAGTATTTT,CASSQDGPTEPDTQYF
TRBJ2-7,TRBD1,NA,TRBV6-1,TGTGCCAGCAGTGTCGTCGGACAGGGTAATCTCGAGCAGTACTTC,CASSVVGQGNLEQYF
TRBJ2-3,TRBD1,once,TRBV7-9,TGTGCCAGCAGCGCGGGACAGGATTACACAGATACGCAGTATTTT,CASSAGQDYTDTQYF
TRBJ2-1,NA,NA,TRBV7-2,TGTGCCAGCAGCGCCCAGAGAGCGGAGCAGTTCTTC,CASSAQRAEQFF
TRBJ2-1,NA,NA,TRBV27,TGTGCCAGCAGCATTGAGCCCAGCGGAGAGCAGTTCTTC,CASSIEPSGEQFF
TRBJ1-2,NA,once,TRBV19,TGTGCCAGTAGTATAGAGCTACTGCAGGGCGAGGCCTATGGCTACACCTTC,CASSIELLQGEAYGYTF
TRBJ1-2,TRBD1,NA,TRBV9,TGTGCCAGCAGCGTAGCACAGGGGAACTATGGCTACACCTTC,CASSVAQGNYGYTF
TRBJ2-1,TRBD2,NA,TRBV7-6,TGTGCCAGCAGCGCAAAACTAGCGGGGTCCTACAATGAGCAGTTCTTC,CASSAKLAGSYNEQFF
TRBJ2-7,NA,few,TRBV6-5,TGTGCCAGCTCCCTCCATCGAACGGGCTACGAGCAGTACTTC,CASSLHRTGYEQYF
TRBJ2-1,NA,NA,TRBV4-3,TGCGCCAGCAGCCAAGATTTAAGTTTGCTCCGGGATGAGCAGTTCTTC,CASSQDLSLLRDEQFF
TRBJ2-7,NA,NA,TRBV4-3,TGCGCCAGCAGCCAAGGTGGCGGTAACGAGTACTACGAGCAGTACTTC,CASSQGGGNEYYEQYF
TRBJ2-2,NA,NA,TRBV6-5,TGTGCCAGCAGTTGGACAGCGAACACCGGGGAGCTGTTTTTT,CASSWTANTGELFF
TRBJ2-1,TRBD2,NA,TRBV29-1,TGCAGCGCGATGGGACTAGCGGGAGGTTACAATGAGCAGTTCTTC,CSAMGLAGGYNEQFF
TRBJ1-1,NA,NA,TRBV10-3,TGTGCCATCAGAAAACAGGGTAGTGGGAACACTGAAGCTTTCTTT,CAIRKQGSGNTEAFF
TRBJ1-5,NA,NA,TRBV5-6,TGTGCCAGCAGCTTGGCGGGTAGCAATCAGCCCCAGCATTTT,CASSLAGSNQPQHF
TRBJ2-5,NA,NA,TRBV5-1,TGCGCCAGCAGCTTCTCCGGGAGCTCCGAGACCCAGTACTTC,CASSFSGSSETQYF
TRBJ2-5,NA,NA,TRBV6-1,TGTGCCAGCAGTGATCGCTACGTTTCGTACCAAGAGACCCAGTACTTC,CASSDRYVSYQETQYF
TRBJ2-7,NA,NA,TRBV15,TGTGCCACCAGCAGAGATTCCACCCGGTTAACAGCGGCTCAGTACTTC,CATSRDSTRLTAAQYF
TRBJ1-1,NA,NA,TRBV6-5,TGTGCCAGCACCAGGACAGACCGTGCCACTGAAGCTTTCTTT,CASTRTDRATEAFF
TRBJ2-7,TRBD2,NA,TRBV9,TGTGCCAGCAGCGCGGGGAGCGGGGGCTACGAGCAGTACTTC,CASSAGSGGYEQYF
TRBJ1-1,NA,NA,TRBV6-5,TGTGCCAGCAGTTACTCTACAGTGGACACTGAAGCTTTCTTT,CASSYSTVDTEAFF
TRBJ1-1,NA,few,TRBV6-5,TGTGCCAGCAGTTACATCTCTCGGGGACAGAACACTGAAGCTTTCTTT,CASSYISRGQNTEAFF
TRBJ1-1,NA,NA,TRBV6-5,TGTGCCAGCAGCGACCGGGTGAACACTGAAGCTTTCTTT,CASSDRVNTEAFF
TRBJ1-5,NA,NA,TRBV29-1,TGCAGCGTTATCTTCCAGATCGATCAGCCCCAGCATTTT,CSVIFQIDQPQHF
TRBJ1-5,NA,once,TRBV14,TGTGCCAGCAGCCAACAGGGTTTTAATCAGCCCCAGCATTTT,CASSQQGFNQPQHF
TRBJ1-1,NA,NA,TRBV30,TGTGCCTGGAGTGTTCGACAAATTGAAGCTTTCTTT,CAWSVRQIEAFF
TRBJ1-3,NA,NA,TRBV4-2,TGTGCCAGCAGCCAAGAGACAAGCTCTGGAAACACCATATATTTT,CASSQETSSGNTIYF
TRBJ2-1,NA,NA,TRBV9,TGTGCCAGCACCCTCAGGGGTTGGGACAATGAGCAGTTCTTC,CASTLRGWDNEQFF
TRBJ2-1,NA,NA,TRBV4-2,TGTGCCAGCAGCCAAATAAAGCCGTCCTACAATGAGCAGTTCTTC,CASSQIKPSYNEQFF
TRBJ1-1,NA,once,TRBV7-2,TGTGCCAGCAGCTTAGGGGGTTTCGGACTAAGCACTGAAGCTTTCTTT,CASSLGGFGLSTEAFF
TRBJ1-1,NA,NA,TRBV6-5,TGTGCCAGCATCCGGAACACTGAAGCTTTCTTT,CASIRNTEAFF
TRBJ2-7,NA,few,TRBV25-1,TGTGCCAGCAGTGAGGGTGGACGGGATAGGGAGTACTTC,CASSEGGRDREYF
TRBJ1-1,NA,NA,TRBV9,TGTGCCAGCACCAGGGGCACCCTGGGAGAAGCTTTCTTT,CASTRGTLGEAFF
TRBJ2-7,TRBD1,NA,TRBV11-2,TGTGCCAGCAGCTTAACAGGGGGCTACGAGCAGTACTTC,CASSLTGGYEQYF
TRBJ1-2,TRBD1,NA,TRBV25-1,TGTGCCAGCAGTGGAACGGGGACAGTGCCCGGTGGCTACACCTTC,CASSGTGTVPGGYTF